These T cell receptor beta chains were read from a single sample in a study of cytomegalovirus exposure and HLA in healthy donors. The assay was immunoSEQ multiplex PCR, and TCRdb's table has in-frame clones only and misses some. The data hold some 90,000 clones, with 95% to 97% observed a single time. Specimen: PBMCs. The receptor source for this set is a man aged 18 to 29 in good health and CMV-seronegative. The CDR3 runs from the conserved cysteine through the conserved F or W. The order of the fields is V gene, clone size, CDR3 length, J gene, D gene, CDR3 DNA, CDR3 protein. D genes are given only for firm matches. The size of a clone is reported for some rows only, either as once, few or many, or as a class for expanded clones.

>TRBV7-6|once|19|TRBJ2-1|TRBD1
TGTGCCACCATAGGTCAGGACAGGGCGAGCCCTAGCTCCTACAATGAGCAGTTCTTC
CATIGQDRASPSSYNEQFF
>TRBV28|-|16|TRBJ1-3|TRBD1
TGTGCCAGTACAGGGGGACAGACAAACTCTGGAAACACCATATATTTT
CASTGGQTNSGNTIYF
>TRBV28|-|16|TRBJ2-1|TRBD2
TGTGCCAGCAGTTTGAGAAACCCCGGGGGGAGGGATGAGCAGTTCTTC
CASSLRNPGGRDEQFF
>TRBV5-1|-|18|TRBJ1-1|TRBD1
TGCGCCAGCAGCATAGTACCGGGACAGGGAAATGCGAGCACTGAAGCTTTCTTT
CASSIVPGQGNASTEAFF
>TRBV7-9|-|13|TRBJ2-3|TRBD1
TGTGCCAGTACTCCAGGGGGCAGCTTTGCGCAGTATTTT
CASTPGGSFAQYF
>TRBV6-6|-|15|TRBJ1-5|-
TGTGCCAGCAGCCGGGAGGGGGGCCTCAATCAGCCCCAGCATTTT
CASSREGGLNQPQHF
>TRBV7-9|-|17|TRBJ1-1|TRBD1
TGTGCCAGCAGTCTTAGCAGGACAGGGCCTTATCCCACTGAAGCTTTCTTT
CASSLSRTGPYPTEAFF
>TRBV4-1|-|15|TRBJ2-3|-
TGCGCCAGCAGCCAAGTACTAGAATTAACGGATACGCAGTATTTT
CASSQVLELTDTQYF
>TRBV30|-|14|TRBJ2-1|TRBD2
TGTGCCTGGACGCGCGGGAGCTCCTACAATGAGCAGTTCTTC
CAWTRGSSYNEQFF
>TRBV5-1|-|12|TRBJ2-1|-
TGCGCCAGCAGCTTCACGACAGGCACAACGTTCTTC
CASSFTTGTTFF
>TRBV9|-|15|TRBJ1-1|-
TGTGCCAGCGGCCGGGGAGGCCCCATGAACACTGAAGCTTTCTTT
CASGRGGPMNTEAFF
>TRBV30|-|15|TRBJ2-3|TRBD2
TGTGCCTGGCGGCGTCTAGCGGGAGCTTCAGATACGCAGTATTTT
CAWRRLAGASDTQYF
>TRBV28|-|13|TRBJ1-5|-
TGTGCCAGCAGTTCGGGAAGCAATCAGCCCCAGCATTTT
CASSSGSNQPQHF
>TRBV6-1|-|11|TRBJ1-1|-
TGTGCCAGTAAAAAGAACACTGAAGCTTTCTTT
CASKKNTEAFF
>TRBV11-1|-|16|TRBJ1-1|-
TGTGCCAGCAGCTTTCATCGACAGAGACAGAACACTGAAGCTTTCTTT
CASSFHRQRQNTEAFF
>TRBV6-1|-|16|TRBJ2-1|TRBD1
TGTGCCAGCAGTGAGGACAGGGGTTTGGGATACAATGAGCAGTTCTTC
CASSEDRGLGYNEQFF
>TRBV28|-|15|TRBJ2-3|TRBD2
TGTGCCAGCAGTCCATCAACTAGCGGCTCAGATACGCAGTATTTT
CASSPSTSGSDTQYF
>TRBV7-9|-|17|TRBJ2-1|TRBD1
TGTGCCAGCAGCCACCCTCTCGTGACAGGGACCTACAATGAGCAGTTCTTC
CASSHPLVTGTYNEQFF
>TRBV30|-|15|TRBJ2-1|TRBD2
TGTGCCTGGAGTAGCCCGGGTCTAGCGGGAAATGAGCAGTTCTTC
CAWSSPGLAGNEQFF
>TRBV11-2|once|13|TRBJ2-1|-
TGTGCCAGCAGCTTAGCGGGTGCGGTGATGAAGTTCTTC
CASSLAGAVMKFF
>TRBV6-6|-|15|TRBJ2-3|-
TGTGCCAGCAGTTACCCCGGAGGAGGCACAGATACGCAGTATTTT
CASSYPGGGTDTQYF
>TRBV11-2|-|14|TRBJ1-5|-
TGTGCCAGCAGCTCGACAGTTAAATCAAGCCCCCAGCATTTT
CASSSTVKSSPQHF
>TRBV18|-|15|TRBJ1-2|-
TGTGCCAGCTCAGAAATACGGGACACCTACTATGGCTACACCTTC
CASSEIRDTYYGYTF
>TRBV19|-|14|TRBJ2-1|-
TGTGCCAGTAGTATACAAGGGGGAAAGCGTGAGCAGTTCTTC
CASSIQGGKREQFF
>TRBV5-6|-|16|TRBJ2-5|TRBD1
TGTGCCAGCAGCTTGGGGGCAGGGGGATCCGTCGAGACCCAGTACTTC
CASSLGAGGSVETQYF
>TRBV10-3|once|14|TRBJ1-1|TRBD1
TGTGCCATCAGTGAATTCGGACAGGGCACTGAAGCTTTCTTT
CAISEFGQGTEAFF
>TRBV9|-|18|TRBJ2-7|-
TGTGCCAGCAGCGATAACCCCGGGACGGGGGAGAGCTCCTACGAGCAGTACTTC
CASSDNPGTGESSYEQYF
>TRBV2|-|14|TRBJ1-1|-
TGTGCCAGCAGTGAAGCGCGGGGGCTTTTCGAAGCTTTCTTT
CASSEARGLFEAFF
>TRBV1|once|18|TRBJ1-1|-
TGCACCAGCAGCCAAGATCTGGGCCGGGACAGGGTTCACACTGAAGCTTTCTTT
CTSSQDLGRDRVHTEAFF
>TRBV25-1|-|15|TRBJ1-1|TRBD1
TGTGCCAGCACGGATTCGACAGGGAAGCGCGCTGAAGCTTTCTTT
CASTDSTGKRAEAFF
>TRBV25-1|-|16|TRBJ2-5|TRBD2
TGTGCCAGCAGTGCCGGGACTAGCGATGGAGGAGAGACCCAGTACTTC
CASSAGTSDGGETQYF
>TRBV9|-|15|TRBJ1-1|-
TGTGCCAGCAGCCCGACCGGAGGGTGGAACACTGAAGCTTTCTTT
CASSPTGGWNTEAFF
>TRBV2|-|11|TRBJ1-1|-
TGTGCCAGCAGATTGGGCGCTGAAGCTTTCTTT
CASRLGAEAFF
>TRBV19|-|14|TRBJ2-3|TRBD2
TGTGCCAGTAGTATACTAGCGGCCACAGATACGCAGTATTTT
CASSILAATDTQYF
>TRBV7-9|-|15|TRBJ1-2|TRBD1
TGTGCCAGCAGTTCGGGACAGGGGATGGACTATGGCTACACCTTC
CASSSGQGMDYGYTF
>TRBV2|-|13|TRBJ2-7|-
TGTGCCAGCAGGGACGACAGATCCTACGAGCAGTACTTC
CASRDDRSYEQYF
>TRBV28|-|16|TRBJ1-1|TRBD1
TGTGCCAGCAGAACTTCTACCGGGACAGGGAACACTGAAGCTTTCTTT
CASRTSTGTGNTEAFF
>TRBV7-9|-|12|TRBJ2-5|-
TGTGCCAGCAGACGGTACCAAGAGACCCAGTACTTC
CASRRYQETQYF
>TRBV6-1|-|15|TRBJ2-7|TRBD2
TGTGCCAGCAAACTTCTAGCGGAGGCCTCCTACGAGCAGTACTTC
CASKLLAEASYEQYF
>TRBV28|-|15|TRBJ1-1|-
TGTGCCAGCACGCGGCGTGGAGGGCTGAACACTGAAGCTTTCTTT
CASTRRGGLNTEAFF
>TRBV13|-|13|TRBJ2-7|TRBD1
TGTGCCAGCAGCTCGGACAGGGGTTACGAGCAGTACTTC
CASSSDRGYEQYF
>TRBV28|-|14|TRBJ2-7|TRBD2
TGTGCCAGCAGTACCCGACTAGCGGGATACGAGCAGTACTTC
CASSTRLAGYEQYF
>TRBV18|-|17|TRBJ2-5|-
TGTGCCAGCTCACTACCGTCCGTTGGGGCAAGTGGAGAGACCCAGTACTTC
CASSLPSVGASGETQYF
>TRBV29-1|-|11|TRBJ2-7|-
TGCAGCGTTGGGACAGCCTACGAGCAGTACTTC
CSVGTAYEQYF